This is a list of T cell receptor beta chains from one sample in a study of blood T cell repertoires in COVID-19. TCRdb's table, derived via immunoSEQ multiplex PCR, lists solely in-frame clones and lacks some. Of around 300,000 clones listed, about 83% are singletons. Sequenced input: peripheral blood. Source of these receptors: a young man with active or convalescent COVID-19. Both conserved end residues are part of each CDR3.

v_gene	j_gene	CDR3aa
TRBV4-3	TRBJ2-2	CASSQVEQAGELFF
TRBV7-9	TRBJ2-1	CASSRTSGRHYNEQFF
TRBV20-1	TRBJ1-5	CSASVAGIEQPQHF
TRBV6-5	TRBJ1-5	CASSLGTANQPQHF
TRBV7-9	TRBJ2-1	CASTPFSGSYNEQFF
TRBV30	TRBJ2-5	CAWSPGGYARYQETQYF
TRBV11-2	TRBJ2-1	CASSPLAVGSNEQFF
TRBV6-5	TRBJ2-7	CASSRPLATVTEQYF
TRBV3-1/TRBV3-2	TRBJ2-3	CASSPWSGGDTQYF
TRBV5-6	TRBJ2-5	CASSFQGLAKETQYF
TRBV30	TRBJ1-1	CAWSVISKLFF
TRBV10-3	TRBJ1-2	CAISQGQQYYGYTF
TRBV29-1	TRBJ2-3	CSVEEDGGVTQYF
TRBV7-3	TRBJ2-2	CASSLGGQGVTGELFF
TRBV3-1/TRBV3-2	TRBJ1-6	CASSQEGQVNSPLHF
TRBV28	TRBJ2-2	CAGGQGNTGELFF
TRBV6-2/TRBV6-3	TRBJ1-2	CASSPHRGNYGYTF
TRBV9	TRBJ1-5	CASSPPPANRGPQHF
TRBV7-8	TRBJ1-5	CASSLGQRYQPQHF
TRBV5-1	TRBJ2-3	CASSFGAREGPDTQYF
TRBV3-1/TRBV3-2	TRBJ1-2	CASRAGGYGYTF
TRBV4-3	TRBJ2-7	CASSQSGTTSGRGLGYEQYF
TRBV28	TRBJ2-5	CASTPRGREGETQYF
TRBV21-1	TRBJ1-2	CASSPQDRIYGYTF
TRBV2	TRBJ2-7	CASSEAPWRSYEQYF